The present T cell receptor (beta chain) was sequenced within a study of a mutant IDH1 vaccine in newly diagnosed glioma. For the study at large: Either 4-6 weeks after radiotherapy alone or alongside temozolomide, vaccination was begun.

The CDR3 totals 12 residues. Germline V gene data show CDR1 as SNHLY and CDR2 as FYNNEI. J lost 5 bases, V lost 6 bases, and 3 bases had no gene match. Time point here: week 47, end of study. Each vaccine dose was 300 ug of mutant IDH1 20-mer peptide, with topical imiquimod. The study, taken as a whole, reports: Seemingly, top peripheral T cell clonotype changes bore no relation to pseudoprogression.

Assay: immunoSEQ multiplex PCR; the TCRdb copy retains only in-frame clones and omits some. Found here are about 94,000 clones, around nine tenths of them singletons; the top ten hold 0.77%. As concerns this clone: The antigen remains unidentified.

The sequencing here drew on PBMCs, taken from a glioma patient whose treatment included an IDH1 peptide vaccine. The receptor comes from a woman aged 50 to 60 with glioma. The chain couples TRBV2 to TRBJ2-7, with 8 positions matching TRBD2. The DNA for the CDR3 is TGTGCCAGCAGCGGGACTAGTAACGAGCAGTACTTC. It yields the protein CASSGTSNEQYF.